A selection of T cell receptor beta chains follows, all from one sample in a study of blood T cell repertoires in COVID-19. Assay: immunoSEQ multiplex PCR; the TCRdb copy retains only in-frame clones and omits some. This table has some 53,000 clones, about 88% appearing once. The sequencing input was peripheral blood. These receptors were taken from a human donor with active COVID-19. The donor label of this sample is uncertain. Each CDR3 is given with its conserved first and last residue. D genes are given only for firm matches. Clone size, where shown, is once, few, many, or a class for clones that have expanded.

DNA: TGTGCCAGCAGTCCAACCGGTTCTTATCAGCCCCAGCATTTT
CDR3: CASSPTGSYQPQHF
V: TRBV6-5
size: NA
D: NA
J: TRBJ1-5

DNA: TGTGCCAGCAGCTCCGAGGGTGGGGTGGGTTCACCCCTCCACTTT
CDR3: CASSSEGGVGSPLHF
V: TRBV7-2
size: NA
D: NA
J: TRBJ1-6

DNA: TGTGCCAGCAGCTTAGGGACAGGCTATGGCTACACCTTC
CDR3: CASSLGTGYGYTF
V: TRBV11-1
size: NA
D: TRBD1
J: TRBJ1-2

DNA: TGTGCCAGCAGTCCAACAAGAAATGGCTACACCTTC
CDR3: CASSPTRNGYTF
V: TRBV12-3/TRBV12-4
size: few
D: NA
J: TRBJ1-2

DNA: TGTGCCAGCAGCTCGCCCCTCGGGGGGGCCCCGAACACTGAAGCTTTCTTT
CDR3: CASSSPLGGAPNTEAFF
V: TRBV5-6
size: once
D: NA
J: TRBJ1-1

DNA: TGTGCCAGCAGGGGAAGAAAACCCAGGAGGGGCCCCCAGGGAGATACGCAGTATTTT
CDR3: CASRGRKPRRGPQGDTQYF
V: TRBV9
size: NA
D: NA
J: TRBJ2-3

DNA: TGTGCCAGCAGCAGCGGGACGATCTTTGATACGCAGTATTTT
CDR3: CASSSGTIFDTQYF
V: TRBV6-5
size: NA
D: TRBD2
J: TRBJ2-3

DNA: TGTGCCAGTAGTATAGCTTCTCGGGGACAGGGAAATGAAAAACTGTTTTTT
CDR3: CASSIASRGQGNEKLFF
V: TRBV19
size: NA
D: TRBD1
J: TRBJ1-4

DNA: TGTGCCAGCAAGGGGCGGGGGGAGTACAATGAGCAGTTCTTC
CDR3: CASKGRGEYNEQFF
V: TRBV6-5
size: few
D: TRBD2
J: TRBJ2-1

DNA: TGTGCCAGCAGCTCGAGGACAGGGGCGGACTATGGCTACACCTTC
CDR3: CASSSRTGADYGYTF
V: TRBV6-2/TRBV6-3
size: NA
D: TRBD1
J: TRBJ1-2

DNA: TGTGCCAGCAGCTCAGCGCCTACACCGAACACTGAAGCTTTCTTT
CDR3: CASSSAPTPNTEAFF
V: TRBV11-2
size: NA
D: NA
J: TRBJ1-1

DNA: TGCGCCAGCAGCCATCGAACAGGGGAAGGCTACACCTTC
CDR3: CASSHRTGEGYTF
V: TRBV4-3
size: once
D: TRBD1
J: TRBJ1-2

DNA: TGTGCCAGCAGCCTGGGCCCGACAGGGAACTATGGCTACACCTTC
CDR3: CASSLGPTGNYGYTF
V: TRBV5-6
size: NA
D: TRBD1
J: TRBJ1-2

DNA: TGTGCCAGCAGGTCAGTCCCCAAAACAGGTCGGGAGCCCACCGGGGAACTGTTTTTT
CDR3: CASRSVPKTGREPTGELFF
V: TRBV6-9
size: NA
D: NA
J: TRBJ2-2

DNA: TGTGCCAGCAGCTTCTATCCCAATGACAGGGCAGGCACAGATACGCAGTATTTT
CDR3: CASSFYPNDRAGTDTQYF
V: TRBV7-9
size: NA
D: TRBD1
J: TRBJ2-3

DNA: TGCAGTGCTAGTTCAGGGGAAAGCTCCTACGAGCAGTACTTC
CDR3: CSASSGESSYEQYF
V: TRBV20-1
size: once
D: NA
J: TRBJ2-7

DNA: TGCAGCGTTTTAGTTACCCACGAGCAGTACTTC
CDR3: CSVLVTHEQYF
V: TRBV29-1
size: NA
D: NA
J: TRBJ2-7

DNA: TGTGCCAGCAGCCCGGACTTGGGAGGCTCCTACGAGCAGTACTTC
CDR3: CASSPDLGGSYEQYF
V: TRBV4-2
size: once
D: NA
J: TRBJ2-7

DNA: TGTGCCAGCAGTGTCACAGGGGGCAGAACTAATGAAAAACTGTTTTTT
CDR3: CASSVTGGRTNEKLFF
V: TRBV6-1
size: once
D: TRBD1
J: TRBJ1-4

DNA: TGTGCCAGTAGACAGGGGGCGACGCCGGGCTACACCTTC
CDR3: CASRQGATPGYTF
V: TRBV12-3/TRBV12-4
size: once
D: TRBD1
J: TRBJ1-2

DNA: TGTGCCAGCAGCTTAGCTGGAGGGCATGGCTACACCTTC
CDR3: CASSLAGGHGYTF
V: TRBV7-9
size: once
D: NA
J: TRBJ1-2

DNA: TGTGCCAGCAGCATGACAGGTGGGAAAAGATACGAGCAGTACTTC
CDR3: CASSMTGGKRYEQYF
V: TRBV5-6
size: once
D: NA
J: TRBJ2-7

DNA: TGTGCCACCAGCAGAGGTGGGACAGGGTCCCACAATGAGCAGTTCTTC
CDR3: CATSRGGTGSHNEQFF
V: TRBV15
size: NA
D: TRBD1
J: TRBJ2-1

DNA: TGTGCCAGTGGGACAGTCGCGCAGTATTTT
CDR3: CASGTVAQYF
V: TRBV19
size: NA
D: TRBD1
J: TRBJ2-3

DNA: TGTGCCAGCTCACCACTTCAGTCCGGGACAGGGACTAACTATGGCTACACCTTC
CDR3: CASSPLQSGTGTNYGYTF
V: TRBV18
size: NA
D: TRBD1
J: TRBJ1-2

DNA: TGTGCCAGTAGTAGCCATCCGTTCCCTAAAAACACTGAAGCTTTCTTT
CDR3: CASSSHPFPKNTEAFF
V: TRBV19
size: NA
D: NA
J: TRBJ1-1

DNA: TGTGCCAGCAGCCAGGGGGCTAGTACCGACGAGCAGTACTTC
CDR3: CASSQGASTDEQYF
V: TRBV6-5
size: NA
D: TRBD1
J: TRBJ2-7

DNA: TGTGCCAGCAGCCTCGCCGCGTTCCCCTACGAGCAGTACTTC
CDR3: CASSLAAFPYEQYF
V: TRBV7-8
size: NA
D: NA
J: TRBJ2-7

DNA: TGTGCCAGCAGCCGGAGGGGATCGGAGGAAAAACTGTTTTTT
CDR3: CASSRRGSEEKLFF
V: TRBV21-1
size: NA
D: NA
J: TRBJ1-4

DNA: TGTGCCAGCAGCGACAGGAGCTATGGCTACACCTTC
CDR3: CASSDRSYGYTF
V: TRBV12-3/TRBV12-4
size: NA
D: NA
J: TRBJ1-2

DNA: TGTGCCAGCAGCTGGACTAGCGGGGGCACAGATACGCAGTATTTT
CDR3: CASSWTSGGTDTQYF
V: TRBV5-6
size: few
D: TRBD2
J: TRBJ2-3

DNA: TGTGCCAGCAGCTTAGCGAGTAGAGGAACTAGCGGGTACAATGAGCAGTTCTTC
CDR3: CASSLASRGTSGYNEQFF
V: TRBV7-9
size: NA
D: TRBD2
J: TRBJ2-1

DNA: TGTGCCAGCAGCTTGCGGATGGCTAAGGGGGAGCAGTTCTTC
CDR3: CASSLRMAKGEQFF
V: TRBV5-6
size: NA
D: NA
J: TRBJ2-1

DNA: TGTGCCAGCAGGCAGGGGGCGGGTGGCTACACCTTC
CDR3: CASRQGAGGYTF
V: TRBV12-3/TRBV12-4
size: NA
D: TRBD1
J: TRBJ1-2

DNA: TGCGCCAGCAGCCAACCCCGGGACAGGGAAGAGACCCAGTACTTC
CDR3: CASSQPRDREETQYF
V: TRBV4-1
size: NA
D: TRBD1
J: TRBJ2-5

DNA: TGTGCCAGCAGCCTTACCACAGGGGTTCTCACAGATACGCAGTATTTT
CDR3: CASSLTTGVLTDTQYF
V: TRBV21-1
size: NA
D: NA
J: TRBJ2-3

DNA: TGTGCCAGCAGCCTCTTACTCGGACAGGGGTGGAATTCACCCCTCCACTTT
CDR3: CASSLLLGQGWNSPLHF
V: TRBV7-9
size: few
D: TRBD1
J: TRBJ1-6

DNA: TGTGCCAGCAGTGAGTCCTGGCGGGACGCTGAAGCTTTCTTT
CDR3: CASSESWRDAEAFF
V: TRBV6-1
size: NA
D: NA
J: TRBJ1-1

DNA: TGTGCCAGCAGCCCGGACAGGGCAGGGAACTATGGCTACACCTTC
CDR3: CASSPDRAGNYGYTF
V: TRBV5-4
size: NA
D: TRBD1
J: TRBJ1-2

DNA: TGTGCCAGCTGTCCCAGCGGGGGGGGTAGTTACGAGCAGTACTTC
CDR3: CASCPSGGGSYEQYF
V: TRBV13
size: NA
D: TRBD2
J: TRBJ2-7

DNA: TGTGCCAGCAAGATTAGCGGGGGGCACACAGATACGCAGTATTTT
CDR3: CASKISGGHTDTQYF
V: TRBV6-5
size: NA
D: TRBD2
J: TRBJ2-3

DNA: TGTGCCACCAGCAGGGAGCCCAGGGTTCCCTATGGCTACACCTTC
CDR3: CATSREPRVPYGYTF
V: TRBV15
size: NA
D: NA
J: TRBJ1-2

DNA: TGTGCCAGCAGCGTAGTATCTCCCGGGGAGCTGTTTTTT
CDR3: CASSVVSPGELFF
V: TRBV9
size: NA
D: NA
J: TRBJ2-2